One T cell receptor (beta chain) is described in this entry. TCRdb fed the RT-PCR reads into MiXCR, producing one record per CDR3 protein. The table includes about 680,000 distinct CDR3 sequences, 14% detected once. CDR1 and CDR2 from the germline V gene are SNHLY and FYNNEI. This CDR3 region has 15 residues. Between the trimmed V and J ends, which lost 2 bases and 7 bases, there was a span of 15 bases. Sequencing was carried out using memory CD4+ T cells from blood. This receptor was obtained from a female donor in good health, serving as a healthy control. J is TRBJ2-1 and V is TRBV2; TRBD2 is a possible D gene (6 bases). The CDR3 DNA is TGTGCCAGCAGTGAACCGGGTAGGGCGGGGAATGAGCAGTTCTTC. Translated: CASSEPGRAGNEQFF.